The rows below give T cell receptor beta chains drawn from one sample of a study of identical twins. One entry per CDR3 protein results from TCRdb running MiXCR on the 5' RACE reads. This table has around 480,000 distinct CDR3 sequences, over 12% appearing once. This sample also belongs to another study, concerning yellow fever vaccine responses in identical twins.

The sequencing input was CD4+ T cells sorted from blood. The source is a woman under 30 in good health. The CDR3 runs from the conserved cysteine through the conserved F or W. D genes are given only for firm matches. A clone size is listed for some rows: how often the clone was seen (once, few, many), or a class if it is expanded.

J: TRBJ1-2
V: TRBV29-1
size: few
D: -
CDR3: CSVAVGGKVLNYGYTF
DNA: TGCAGCGTCGCTGTCGGCGGGAAGGTTCTTAACTATGGCTACACCTTC

J: TRBJ2-1
V: TRBV5-1
size: many
D: -
CDR3: CASSPTPSSYNEQFF
DNA: TGCGCCAGCAGCCCCACCCCGAGCTCCTACAATGAGCAGTTCTTC

J: TRBJ2-6
V: TRBV15
size: -
D: -
CDR3: CATSRDRFVSQGHSGANVLTF
DNA: TGTGCCACCAGCAGAGATCGTTTCGTAAGTCAGGGACACTCTGGGGCCAACGTCCTGACTTTC

J: TRBJ2-3
V: TRBV20-1
size: many
D: TRBD2
CDR3: CSATGLATDTQYF
DNA: TGCAGTGCTACGGGACTAGCCACAGATACGCAGTATTTT

J: TRBJ1-3
V: TRBV6-5
size: few
D: -
CDR3: CASNSDQGTLPGNTIYF
DNA: TGTGCCAGCAATTCGGACCAGGGAACCTTACCAGGGAACACCATATATTTT

J: TRBJ2-6
V: TRBV9
size: many
D: -
CDR3: CASSVGGSGANVLTF
DNA: TGCGCCAGCAGTGTGGGGGGCTCTGGGGCCAACGTCCTGACTTTC

J: TRBJ2-5
V: TRBV7-9
size: -
D: -
CDR3: CASQQGETQYF
DNA: TGTGCCAGCCAACAGGGAGAGACCCAGTACTTC

J: TRBJ2-3
V: TRBV29-1
size: -
D: -
CDR3: CSFADTDTQYF
DNA: TGCAGCTTCGCAGACACAGATACGCAGTATTTT

J: TRBJ2-2
V: TRBV4-3
size: few
D: -
CDR3: CASSQALVPGELFF
DNA: TGCGCCAGCAGCCAAGCTCTAGTGCCCGGGGAGCTGTTTTTT

J: TRBJ2-4
V: TRBV6-1
size: few
D: -
CDR3: CASNSAPVAKNIQYF
DNA: TGTGCCAGCAATTCAGCGCCAGTAGCCAAAAACATTCAGTACTTC

J: TRBJ2-1
V: TRBV4-2
size: -
D: TRBD2
CDR3: CASSLTGLAGVSSNEQFF
DNA: TGTGCCAGCAGCCTTACGGGACTAGCGGGAGTCTCCTCTAATGAGCAGTTCTTC

J: TRBJ2-3
V: TRBV2
size: few
D: -
CDR3: CASRKTHTDTQYF
DNA: TGTGCCAGTCGAAAGACACACACAGATACGCAGTATTTT

J: TRBJ2-1
V: TRBV20-1
size: -
D: TRBD2
CDR3: CSARDPPGGLAGRASYNEQFF
DNA: TGCAGTGCTAGAGACCCCCCCGGCGGGCTAGCGGGAAGGGCGAGTTACAATGAGCAGTTCTTC

J: TRBJ1-5
V: TRBV11-2
size: few
D: TRBD1
CDR3: CASSLDRAGTGGNQPQHF
DNA: TGTGCCAGCAGCTTAGATAGGGCCGGGACAGGGGGCAATCAGCCCCAGCATTTT

J: TRBJ1-5
V: TRBV12-3/TRBV12-4
size: few
D: -
CDR3: CASSLEGSYNQPQHF
DNA: TGTGCCAGCAGCCTGGAGGGGTCCTACAATCAGCCCCAGCATTTT

J: TRBJ1-6
V: TRBV4-3
size: -
D: -
CDR3: CASSQDNGPNENSPLHF
DNA: TGCGCCAGCAGCCAAGATAACGGACCTAATGAGAATTCACCCCTCCACTTT

J: TRBJ1-1
V: TRBV18
size: few
D: -
CDR3: CASSLALYDSEAFF
DNA: TGTGCCAGCTCACTCGCGCTTTATGACAGCGAAGCTTTCTTT

J: TRBJ2-7
V: TRBV5-1
size: -
D: TRBD2
CDR3: CASTPGGSFNEQYF
DNA: TGCGCCAGCACCCCCGGGGGGTCTTTCAACGAGCAGTACTTC

J: TRBJ2-7
V: TRBV10-2
size: -
D: TRBD2
CDR3: CASSESPAGDLLYSYEQYF
DNA: TGCGCCAGCAGTGAGTCCCCAGCGGGAGACCTCTTGTATTCCTACGAGCAGTACTTC

J: TRBJ1-2
V: TRBV28
size: few
D: -
CDR3: CASSPAGGSYGYTF
DNA: TGTGCCAGCAGTCCCGCGGGGGGGTCCTATGGCTACACCTTC

J: TRBJ2-7
V: TRBV20-1
size: few
D: -
CDR3: CSARGPGGYEQYF
DNA: TGCAGTGCTAGAGGCCCAGGCGGCTACGAGCAGTACTTC

J: TRBJ2-1
V: TRBV5-5
size: few
D: TRBD2
CDR3: CASSYRTSGEQFF
DNA: TGTGCCAGCAGCTACCGGACTAGCGGTGAGCAGTTCTTC

J: TRBJ2-3
V: TRBV10-3
size: -
D: TRBD2
CDR3: CAISEVRLAGGTQYF
DNA: TGTGCCATCAGTGAGGTTAGGCTAGCGGGAGGGACGCAGTATTTT

J: TRBJ2-2
V: TRBV4-1
size: few
D: -
CDR3: CASSGIVGSTGELFF
DNA: TGCGCCAGCAGCGGCATTGTCGGTTCCACCGGGGAGCTGTTTTTT

J: TRBJ1-1
V: TRBV20-1
size: -
D: TRBD1
CDR3: CSVYETGVRKTEAFF
DNA: TGCAGTGTCTATGAGACAGGGGTACGGAAAACTGAAGCTTTCTTT

J: TRBJ2-7
V: TRBV11-1
size: few
D: TRBD1
CDR3: CASSRLTSGTGGSYEQYF
DNA: TGTGCCAGCAGCCGACTCACCTCCGGGACAGGGGGCTCCTACGAGCAGTACTTC

J: TRBJ2-5
V: TRBV6-6
size: -
D: TRBD2
CDR3: CASSYSGLAGAPETQYF
DNA: TGTGCCAGCAGTTACTCGGGGCTAGCGGGAGCCCCGGAGACCCAGTACTTC

J: TRBJ2-7
V: TRBV10-1
size: -
D: -
CDR3: CASNEGGSSYEQYF
DNA: TGCGCCAGCAACGAGGGGGGGAGCTCCTACGAGCAGTACTTC

J: TRBJ2-7
V: TRBV20-1
size: few
D: -
CDR3: CSARETGAGDRGEQYF
DNA: TGCAGTGCTAGAGAGACGGGAGCGGGAGACAGGGGCGAGCAGTACTTC